Listed here are 2 T cell receptor beta chains from one sample, sequenced in a study of early T cells in non-severe SARS-CoV-2 infection. TCRdb called the 5' RACE reads again in MiXCR, with one record for every CDR3 protein. The sample holds fewer than 40,000 distinct CDR3 sequences, about 6.3% seen once. Sample: whole blood. These receptors all stem from an adult who was a healthcare worker with PCR-confirmed SARS-CoV-2 infection or an uninfected control (not recorded which).

This clonotype has only a few counts. This chain connects TRBV7-9 to TRBJ2-3; D unresolved. This CDR3 has 16 residues. Germline-derived CDR1 and CDR2 are SEHNR and FQNEAQ (reference sequence). The germline V and J ends were trimmed by 5 bases and 5 bases, with 20 bases remaining between them. The CDR3: CASSGRSGQTEDTQYF. CDR3 in DNA: TGTGCCAGCAGCGGAAGGTCGGGCCAGACGGAAGATACGCAGTATTTT.

This clonotype was observed many times. CDR3 protein: CASSYSRPGATDQPQHF. The CDR3 DNA reads TGTGCCAGCAGTTACTCCAGGCCAGGGGCTACCGATCAGCCCCAGCATTTT. V usage is TRBV6-6 and J usage is TRBJ1-5, with TRBD1 as a possible D gene (6 bases). The CDR3 runs 17 residues. Trimming took 0 bases from V and 5 from J, leaving 17 bases between them. Germline CDR1 and CDR2: MNHNY and SVGAGI (reference sequence).